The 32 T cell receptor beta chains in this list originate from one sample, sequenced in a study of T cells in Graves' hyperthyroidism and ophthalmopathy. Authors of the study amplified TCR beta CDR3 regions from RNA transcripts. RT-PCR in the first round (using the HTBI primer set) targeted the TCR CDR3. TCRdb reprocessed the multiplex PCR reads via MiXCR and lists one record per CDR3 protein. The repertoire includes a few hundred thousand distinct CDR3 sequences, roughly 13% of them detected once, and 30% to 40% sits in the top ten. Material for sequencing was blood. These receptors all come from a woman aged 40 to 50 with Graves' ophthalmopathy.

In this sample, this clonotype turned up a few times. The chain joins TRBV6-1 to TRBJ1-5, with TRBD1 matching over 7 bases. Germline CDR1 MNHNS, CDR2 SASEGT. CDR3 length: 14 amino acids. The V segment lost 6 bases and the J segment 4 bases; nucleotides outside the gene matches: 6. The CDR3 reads CASSPQGVNQPQHF. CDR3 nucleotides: TGTGCCAGCAGCCCCCAGGGGGTGAATCAGCCCCAGCATTTT.

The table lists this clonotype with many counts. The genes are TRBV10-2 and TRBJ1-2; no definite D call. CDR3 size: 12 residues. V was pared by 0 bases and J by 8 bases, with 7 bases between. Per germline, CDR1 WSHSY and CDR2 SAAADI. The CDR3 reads CASSESVSGYTF. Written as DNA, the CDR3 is TGCGCCAGCAGTGAGTCGGTGAGCGGCTACACCTTC.

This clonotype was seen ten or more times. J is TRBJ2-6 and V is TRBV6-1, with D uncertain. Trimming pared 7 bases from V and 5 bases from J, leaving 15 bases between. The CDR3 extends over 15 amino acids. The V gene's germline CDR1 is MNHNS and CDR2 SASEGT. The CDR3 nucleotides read TGTGCCAGCAATGGTAGGCCCGACAGGGCCAACGTCCTGACTTTC. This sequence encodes CASNGRPDRANVLTF.

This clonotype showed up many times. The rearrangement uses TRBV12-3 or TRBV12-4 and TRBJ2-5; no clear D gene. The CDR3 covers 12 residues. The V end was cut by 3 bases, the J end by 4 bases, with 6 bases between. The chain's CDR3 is CASSFIRETQYF. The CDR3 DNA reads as TGTGCCAGCAGTTTCATCAGAGAGACCCAGTACTTC.

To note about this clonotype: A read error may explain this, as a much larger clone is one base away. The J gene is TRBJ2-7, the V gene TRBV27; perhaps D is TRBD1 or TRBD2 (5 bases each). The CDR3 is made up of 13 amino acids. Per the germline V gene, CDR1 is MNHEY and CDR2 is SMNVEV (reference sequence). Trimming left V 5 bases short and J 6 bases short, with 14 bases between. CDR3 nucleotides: TGTGCCAGCAGTCCCGGGACCCAAGGCGAGCAGTACTTC. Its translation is CASSPGTQGEQYF.

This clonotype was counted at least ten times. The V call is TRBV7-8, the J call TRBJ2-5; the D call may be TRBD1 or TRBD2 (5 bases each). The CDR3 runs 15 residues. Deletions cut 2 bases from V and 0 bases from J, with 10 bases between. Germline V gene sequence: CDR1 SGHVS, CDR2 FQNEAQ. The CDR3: CASSLWDRDQETQYF. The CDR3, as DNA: TGTGCCAGCAGCTTATGGGACCGAGACCAAGAGACCCAGTACTTC. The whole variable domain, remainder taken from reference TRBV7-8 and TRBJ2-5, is GAGVSQSPRYKVAKRGQDVALRCDPISGHVSLFWYQQALGQGPEFLTYFQNEAQLDKSGLPSDRFFAERPEGSVSTLKIQRTQQEDSAVYLCASSLWDRDQETQYFGPGTRLLVL.

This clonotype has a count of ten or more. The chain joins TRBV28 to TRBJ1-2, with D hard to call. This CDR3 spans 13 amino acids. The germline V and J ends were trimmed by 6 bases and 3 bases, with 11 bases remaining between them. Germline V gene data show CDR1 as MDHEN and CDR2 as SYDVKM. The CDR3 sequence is CASSRVRDYGYTF. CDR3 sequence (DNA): TGTGCCAGCAGCCGGGTTCGTGACTATGGCTACACCTTC.

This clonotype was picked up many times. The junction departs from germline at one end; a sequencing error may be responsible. The CDR3, as DNA: TGTGCTAGCAGCATTAGTAGGAACACCGGGGAGCTGTTTTTT. Translated: CASSISRNTGELFF. V gene TRBV7-7 combines with J gene TRBJ2-2; D not certain. CDR1 SSHAT and CDR2 FNYEAQ come from the germline V gene (reference sequence). There are 14 residues in the CDR3.

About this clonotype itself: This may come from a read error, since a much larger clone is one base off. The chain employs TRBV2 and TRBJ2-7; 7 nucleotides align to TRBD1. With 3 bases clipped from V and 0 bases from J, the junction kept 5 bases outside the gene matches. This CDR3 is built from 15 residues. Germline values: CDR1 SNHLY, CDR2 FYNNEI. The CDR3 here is CASSEFTGASYEQYF. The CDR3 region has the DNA TGTGCCAGCAGTGAGTTTACAGGGGCCTCCTACGAGCAGTACTTC.

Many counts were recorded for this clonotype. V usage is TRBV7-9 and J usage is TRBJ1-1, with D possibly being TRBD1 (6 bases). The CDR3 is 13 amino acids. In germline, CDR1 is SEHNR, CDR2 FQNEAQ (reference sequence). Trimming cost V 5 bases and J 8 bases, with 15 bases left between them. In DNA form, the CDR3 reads TGTGCCAGCAGCGGCCGGACAGCGCCAGAAGCTTTCTTT. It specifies CASSGRTAPEAFF.

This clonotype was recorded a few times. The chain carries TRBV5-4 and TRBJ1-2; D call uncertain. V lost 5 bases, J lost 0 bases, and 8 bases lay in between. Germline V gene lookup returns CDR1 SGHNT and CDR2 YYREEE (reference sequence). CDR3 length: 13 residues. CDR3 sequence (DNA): TGTGCCAGCAGAGACGAATCTAACTATGGCTACACCTTC. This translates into CASRDESNYGYTF. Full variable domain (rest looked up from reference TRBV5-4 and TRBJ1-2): ETGVTQSPTHLIKTRGQQVTLRCSSQSGHNTVSWYQQALGQGPQFIFQYYREEENGRGNFPPRFSGLQFPNYSSELNVNALELDDSALYLCASRDESNYGYTFGSGTRLTVV.

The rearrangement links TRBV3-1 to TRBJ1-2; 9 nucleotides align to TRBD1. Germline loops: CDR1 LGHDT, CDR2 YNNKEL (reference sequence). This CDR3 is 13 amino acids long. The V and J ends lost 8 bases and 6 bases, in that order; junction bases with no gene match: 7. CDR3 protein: CASCKGQGNGYTF. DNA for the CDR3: TGTGCCAGCTGCAAGGGACAGGGAAATGGCTACACCTTC.

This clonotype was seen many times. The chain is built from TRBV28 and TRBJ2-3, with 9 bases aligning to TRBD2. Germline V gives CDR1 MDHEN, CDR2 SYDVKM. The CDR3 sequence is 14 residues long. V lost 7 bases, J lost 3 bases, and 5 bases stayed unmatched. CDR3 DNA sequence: TGTGCCAGCATGGGCGGGAGGGAAACAGATACGCAGTATTTT. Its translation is CASMGGRETDTQYF.

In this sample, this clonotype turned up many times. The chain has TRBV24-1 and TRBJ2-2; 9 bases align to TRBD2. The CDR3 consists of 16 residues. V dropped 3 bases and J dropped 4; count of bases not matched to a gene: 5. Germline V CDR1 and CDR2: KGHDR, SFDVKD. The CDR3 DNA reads TGTGCCACCAGTGATCCGTTAGCGGGAGTCACCGGGGAGCTGTTTTTT. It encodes CATSDPLAGVTGELFF.

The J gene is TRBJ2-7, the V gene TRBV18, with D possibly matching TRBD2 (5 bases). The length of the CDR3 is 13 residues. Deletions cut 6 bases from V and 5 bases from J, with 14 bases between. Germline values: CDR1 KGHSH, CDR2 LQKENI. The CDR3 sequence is CASSPTGGHEQYF. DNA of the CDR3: TGTGCCAGCTCTCCTACCGGAGGTCACGAGCAGTACTTC.

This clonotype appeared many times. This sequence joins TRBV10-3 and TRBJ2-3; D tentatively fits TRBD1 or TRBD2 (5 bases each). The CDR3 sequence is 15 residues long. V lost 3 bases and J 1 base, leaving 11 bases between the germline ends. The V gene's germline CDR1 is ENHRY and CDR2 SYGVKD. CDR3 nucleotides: TGTGCCATCAGTGATTGGGGGTTAGGCACAGATACGCAGTATTTT. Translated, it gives CAISDWGLGTDTQYF.

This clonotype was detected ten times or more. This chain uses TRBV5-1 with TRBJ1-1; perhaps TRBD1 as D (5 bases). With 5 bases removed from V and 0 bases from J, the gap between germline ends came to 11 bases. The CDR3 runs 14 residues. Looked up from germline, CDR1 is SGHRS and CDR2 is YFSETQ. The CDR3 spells CASSRQLMNTEAFF. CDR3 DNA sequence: TGCGCCAGCAGTCGACAGTTGATGAACACTGAAGCTTTCTTT.

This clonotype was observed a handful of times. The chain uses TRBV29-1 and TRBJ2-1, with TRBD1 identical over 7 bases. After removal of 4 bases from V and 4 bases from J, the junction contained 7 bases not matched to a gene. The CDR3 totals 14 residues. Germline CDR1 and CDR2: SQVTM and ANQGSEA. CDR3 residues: CSVADRVKYNEQFF. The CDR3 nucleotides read TGCAGCGTTGCCGACAGGGTAAAATACAATGAGCAGTTCTTC.

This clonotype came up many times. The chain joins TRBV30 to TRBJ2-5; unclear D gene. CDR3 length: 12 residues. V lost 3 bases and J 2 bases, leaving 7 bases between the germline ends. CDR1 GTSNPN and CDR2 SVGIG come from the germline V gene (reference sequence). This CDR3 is CAWSQEQETQYF. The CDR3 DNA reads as TGTGCCTGGAGCCAGGAGCAAGAGACCCAGTACTTC.

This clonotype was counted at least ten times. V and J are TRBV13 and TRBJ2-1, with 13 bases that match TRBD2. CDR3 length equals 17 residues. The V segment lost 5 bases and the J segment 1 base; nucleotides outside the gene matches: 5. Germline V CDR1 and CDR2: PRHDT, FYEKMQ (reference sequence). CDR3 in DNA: TGTGCCAGCAGCACCTGGACTAGCGGGAGTTCCTACAATGAGCAGTTCTTC. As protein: CASSTWTSGSSYNEQFF.

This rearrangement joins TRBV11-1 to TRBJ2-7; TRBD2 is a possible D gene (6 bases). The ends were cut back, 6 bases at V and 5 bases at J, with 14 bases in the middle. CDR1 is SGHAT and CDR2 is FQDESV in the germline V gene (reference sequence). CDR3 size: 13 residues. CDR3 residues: CASRPERVDEQYF. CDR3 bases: TGTGCCAGCAGGCCTGAGCGGGTTGACGAGCAGTACTTC.

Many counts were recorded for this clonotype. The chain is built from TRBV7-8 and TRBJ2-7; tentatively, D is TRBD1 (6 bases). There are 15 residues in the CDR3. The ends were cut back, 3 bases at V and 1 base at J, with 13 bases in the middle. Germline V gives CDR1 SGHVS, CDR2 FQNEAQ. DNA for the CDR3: TGTGCCAGCAGCTTGCTCGGGACATCGTCCTACGAGCAGTACTTC. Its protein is CASSLLGTSSYEQYF. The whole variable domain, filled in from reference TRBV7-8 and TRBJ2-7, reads GAGVSQSPRYKVAKRGQDVALRCDPISGHVSLFWYQQALGQGPEFLTYFQNEAQLDKSGLPSDRFFAERPEGSVSTLKIQRTQQEDSAVYLCASSLLGTSSYEQYFGPGTRLTVT.

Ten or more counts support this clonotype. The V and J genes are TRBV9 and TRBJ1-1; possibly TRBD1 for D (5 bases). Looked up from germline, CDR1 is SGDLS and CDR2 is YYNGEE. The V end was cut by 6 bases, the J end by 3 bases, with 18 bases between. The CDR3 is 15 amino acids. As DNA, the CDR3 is TGTGCCAGCATAGGGGCGACAACTACGGACACTGAAGCTTTCTTT. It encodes CASIGATTTDTEAFF.

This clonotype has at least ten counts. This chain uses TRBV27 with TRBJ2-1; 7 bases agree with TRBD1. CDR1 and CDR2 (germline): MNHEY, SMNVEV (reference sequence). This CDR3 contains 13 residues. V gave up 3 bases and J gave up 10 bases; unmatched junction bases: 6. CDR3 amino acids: CASSFRQGWEQFF. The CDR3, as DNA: TGTGCCAGCAGTTTCCGACAGGGATGGGAGCAGTTCTTC.

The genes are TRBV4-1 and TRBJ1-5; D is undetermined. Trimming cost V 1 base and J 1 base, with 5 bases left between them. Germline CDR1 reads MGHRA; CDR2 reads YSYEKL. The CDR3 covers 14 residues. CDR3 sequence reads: CASSQVGSNQPQHF. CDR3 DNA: TGCGCCAGCAGCCAAGTAGGGAGCAATCAGCCCCAGCATTTT.

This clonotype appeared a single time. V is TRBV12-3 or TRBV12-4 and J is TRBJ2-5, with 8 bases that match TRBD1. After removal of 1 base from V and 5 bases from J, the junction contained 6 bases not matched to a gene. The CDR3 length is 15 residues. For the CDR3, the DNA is TGTGCCAGCAGTTTAGGTGGACAGGGTATGGAGACCCAGTACTTC. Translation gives CASSLGGQGMETQYF.

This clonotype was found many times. CDR3 bases: TGTGCCAGCAGTGAACCCCGACAGGGGAACACTGAAGCTTTCTTT. Its translation: CASSEPRQGNTEAFF. The chain is built from TRBV25-1 and TRBJ1-1; 7 positions match TRBD1. V lost 2 bases, J lost 1 base, and 4 bases stayed unmatched. The CDR3 is 15 residues long. Germline CDR1 and CDR2: MGHDK and SYGVNS.

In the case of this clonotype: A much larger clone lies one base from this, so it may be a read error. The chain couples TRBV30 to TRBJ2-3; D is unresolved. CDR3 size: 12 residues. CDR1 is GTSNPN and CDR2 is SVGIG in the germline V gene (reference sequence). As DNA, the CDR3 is TGTGCCCGGAGTGTAAGAGCAGATACGCAGTATTTT. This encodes CARSVRADTQYF.

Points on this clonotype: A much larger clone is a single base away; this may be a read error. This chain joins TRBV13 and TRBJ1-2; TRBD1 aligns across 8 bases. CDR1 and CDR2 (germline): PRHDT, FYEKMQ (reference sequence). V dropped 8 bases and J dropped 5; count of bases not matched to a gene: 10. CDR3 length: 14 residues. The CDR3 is CASGRDRTVYGYTF. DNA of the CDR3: TGTGCCAGCGGCCGGGACAGGACAGTTTATGGCTACACCTTC.

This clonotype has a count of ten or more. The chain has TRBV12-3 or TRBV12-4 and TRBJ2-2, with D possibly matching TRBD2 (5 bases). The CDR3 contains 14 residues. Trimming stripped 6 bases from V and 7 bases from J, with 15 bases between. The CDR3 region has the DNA TGTGCCAGCAGGACTACTAGTATAATCGGGGAGCTGTTTTTT. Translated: CASRTTSIIGELFF.

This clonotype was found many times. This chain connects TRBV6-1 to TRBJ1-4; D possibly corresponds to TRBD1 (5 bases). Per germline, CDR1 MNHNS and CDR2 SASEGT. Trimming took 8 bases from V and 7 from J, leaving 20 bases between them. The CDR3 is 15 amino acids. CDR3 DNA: TGTGCCAGCTCTTACCTGGGGGGGGTGGGTGAAAAACTGTTTTTT. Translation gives CASSYLGGVGEKLFF.

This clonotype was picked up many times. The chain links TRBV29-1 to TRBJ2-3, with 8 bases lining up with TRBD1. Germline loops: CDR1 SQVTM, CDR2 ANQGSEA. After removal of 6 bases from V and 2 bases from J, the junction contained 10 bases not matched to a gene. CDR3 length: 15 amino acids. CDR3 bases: TGCAGCGTGGGATACAGGGGGATGAACACAGATACGCAGTATTTT. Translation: CSVGYRGMNTDTQYF.